These 10 T cell receptor beta chains came from one sample sequenced in a study of blood T cell repertoires in COVID-19. TCRdb's copy holds only in-frame clones and misses some; the assay was immunoSEQ multiplex PCR. This table holds about 70,000 clones, 80% to 90% found once. Sequencing input: peripheral blood. These TCRs come from a middle-aged man with acute or convalescent COVID-19.

The chain links TRBV5-1 to TRBJ1-4, with D tentatively TRBD1 (6 bases). Looked up from germline, CDR1 is SGHRS and CDR2 is YFSETQ. CDR3 length: 16 amino acids. Trimming took 4 bases from V and 5 from J, leaving 18 bases between them. CDR3 loop: CASSANAGVGNEKLFF. In nucleotides, the CDR3 is TGCGCCAGCAGCGCTAATGCAGGGGTTGGAAATGAAAAACTGTTTTTT.

V and J are TRBV6-2 or TRBV6-3 and TRBJ2-3; 11 nucleotides agree with TRBD1. This CDR3 contains 15 residues. After removal of 2 bases from V and 4 bases from J, the junction contained 2 bases not matched to a gene. The germline CDR1 and CDR2 sequences are MNHEY and SVGEGT. The CDR3: CASSYQDRGPDTQYF. In nucleotides, the CDR3 is TGTGCCAGCAGTTACCAGGACAGGGGGCCAGATACGCAGTATTTT.

This clone appeared a single time. The V call is TRBV6-5, the J call TRBJ2-1; weak D call: TRBD2 (6 bases). The CDR3 has 15 amino acids. Looked up from germline, CDR1 is MNHEY and CDR2 is SVGAGI. V was shortened by 11 bases and J by 5 bases, with 22 bases between the two germline ends. The CDR3 region has the DNA TGTGCCTCTCATCGACCCGGGAGAGTTAACAATGAGCAGTTCTTC. This codes for CASHRPGRVNNEQFF.

The rearrangement links TRBV19 to TRBJ1-5; D is ambiguous. Germline V gives CDR1 LNHDA, CDR2 SQIVND (reference sequence). The CDR3 is 15 residues long. V was clipped by 3 bases and J by 1 base, with 10 bases between them. The CDR3 DNA sequence: TGTGCCAGTAGTATGGTCGGCGGGAGCAATCAGCCCCAGCATTTT. This sequence encodes CASSMVGGSNQPQHF.

J is TRBJ1-5 and V is TRBV19; 8 nucleotides agree with TRBD1. J lost 7 bases, V lost 3 bases, and 8 bases had no gene match. The CDR3 is made up of 15 amino acids. CDR1 is LNHDA and CDR2 is SQIVND in the germline V gene (reference sequence). CDR3 residues: CASSMRAGGRQPQHF. CDR3 bases: TGTGCCAGTAGTATGAGGGCAGGGGGCCGGCAGCCCCAGCATTTT.

The gene calls are TRBV19 and TRBJ2-1, with 7 bases that match TRBD1. J gave up 0 bases and V 7 bases, and 6 bases lay outside the gene matches. Germline V gene data show CDR1 as LNHDA and CDR2 as SQIVND (reference sequence). The CDR3 loop spans 15 amino acids. CDR3 sequence reads: CASTSGDSSYNEQFF. CDR3 DNA sequence: TGTGCCAGTACCTCAGGGGACAGCTCCTACAATGAGCAGTTCTTC.

This chain joins TRBV5-4 and TRBJ1-4; 7 positions agree with TRBD1. CDR3 size: 15 residues. J lost 6 bases, V lost 0 bases, and 5 bases had no gene match. Germline lookup yields CDR1 SGHNT and CDR2 YYREEE (reference sequence). The CDR3 region is CASSLGAGTDEKLFF. CDR3 DNA sequence: TGTGCCAGCAGCTTGGGGGCGGGGACAGATGAAAAACTGTTTTTT.

The chain is built from TRBV28 and TRBJ2-1; D perhaps matches TRBD2 (6 bases). Trimming stripped 6 bases from V and 0 bases from J, with 6 bases between. From germline, CDR1 is MDHEN and CDR2 SYDVKM. The CDR3 covers 13 residues. The CDR3 spells CASRDYSYNEQFF. In DNA, the CDR3 is TGTGCCAGCAGGGACTACTCCTACAATGAGCAGTTCTTC.

V is TRBV6-2 or TRBV6-3 and J is TRBJ1-5; no firm D call. Trimming left V 5 bases short and J 0 bases short, with 14 bases between. Germline assignment: CDR1 MNHEY and CDR2 SVGEGT. The CDR3 runs to 16 residues. The CDR3 loop reads CASSTSRRGSNQPQHF. CDR3 sequence (DNA): TGTGCCAGCAGTACTAGTCGAAGAGGTAGCAATCAGCCCCAGCATTTT.

This clone appeared once. The genes are TRBV18 and TRBJ2-7, with 13 nucleotides matching TRBD2. This CDR3 spans 15 amino acids. Trimming cost V 2 bases and J 2 bases; bases outside gene matches: 0. The germline gives CDR1 KGHSH, CDR2 LQKENI. The CDR3 spells CASSPGTSGAYEQYV. Here the CDR3 DNA reads TGTGCCAGCTCACCAGGGACTAGCGGGGCCTACGAGCAGTACGTC.